These T cell receptor beta chains were read from a single sample in a study of beta chain features in type 1 diabetes. Data came from immunoSEQ multiplex PCR; TCRdb stores just in-frame clones and leaves some out. The sample yields under 450,000 clones, about 15% seen once. The sample consisted of naive CD4+ T cells from blood. These TCRs come from a woman younger than 35 in good health. Each CDR3 is given with its conserved first and last residue. The D gene is left open where the match is weak. The size field is filled for only some rows; it gives once, few, many or a size class.

clone size	V gene	J gene	D gene	CDR3 protein	CDR3 DNA
few	TRBV11-2	TRBJ2-5	NA	CASSLEAPMETQYF	TGTGCCAGCAGCTTAGAGGCCCCCATGGAGACCCAGTACTTC
few	TRBV30	TRBJ1-5	TRBD1	CAWSPTGGSNQPQHF	TGTGCCTGGAGTCCCACAGGGGGAAGCAATCAGCCCCAGCATTTT
few	TRBV12-5	TRBJ2-7	TRBD1	CASGLSGQGNEQYF	TGTGCTAGTGGTTTGTCAGGACAGGGCAACGAGCAGTACTTC
few	TRBV27	TRBJ1-5	NA	CASSSRGGSQPQHF	TGTGCCAGCAGTTCTCGGGGTGGGTCTCAGCCCCAGCATTTT
NA	TRBV11-2	TRBJ2-5	TRBD2	CASSLLQAGAETQYF	TGTGCCAGCAGCTTATTACAAGCGGGAGCAGAGACCCAGTACTTC
few	TRBV5-1	TRBJ1-1	NA	CASSSLSGEAFF	TGCGCCAGCAGCTCTCTCTCCGGTGAAGCTTTCTTT
NA	TRBV14	TRBJ1-1	TRBD1	CASSAQGRTEAFF	TGTGCCAGCAGCGCACAGGGGAGGACTGAAGCTTTCTTT
NA	TRBV5-5	TRBJ2-5	NA	CASSPHEGDETQYF	TGTGCCAGCAGCCCCCATGAAGGAGACGAGACCCAGTACTTC
NA	TRBV15	TRBJ2-1	TRBD1	CATSRDRNRGWTAPYNEQFF	TGTGCCACCAGCAGAGATCGAAACAGGGGTTGGACCGCTCCCTACAATGAGCAGTTCTTC
NA	TRBV7-9	TRBJ2-7	TRBD1	CASSLALTRTGAETYEQYF	TGTGCCAGCAGCTTAGCTCTGACCCGGACAGGGGCTGAAACCTACGAGCAGTACTTC
NA	TRBV28	TRBJ2-7	TRBD1	CASTQDRAYEQYF	TGTGCCAGCACCCAGGACAGGGCCTACGAGCAGTACTTC
few	TRBV29-1	TRBJ2-7	NA	CSVSGLYEQYF	TGCAGCGTTTCGGGTCTCTACGAGCAGTACTTC
few	TRBV5-1	TRBJ2-2	NA	CASSFGGNTGELFF	TGCGCCAGCAGCTTTGGAGGAAACACCGGGGAGCTGTTTTTT
NA	TRBV20-1	TRBJ2-7	NA	CSWMGPSEQYF	TGCAGTTGGATGGGCCCTTCGGAGCAGTACTTC
NA	TRBV7-2	TRBJ2-7	NA	CASSSGGRSYEQYF	TGTGCCAGCAGCTCCGGAGGAAGGTCCTACGAGCAGTACTTC
NA	TRBV28	TRBJ2-3	TRBD2	CASRPRLAGAYF	TGTGCCAGCAGACCCCGACTAGCGGGCGCCTATTTT
NA	TRBV19	TRBJ1-1	NA	CASSPGGFTEAFF	TGTGCCAGTAGCCCCGGGGGATTCACTGAAGCTTTCTTT
NA	TRBV30	TRBJ1-2	TRBD1	CAWSGQGAMGYTF	TGTGCCTGGAGTGGACAGGGGGCGATGGGCTACACCTTC